This entry is about one TCR beta chain. What it recognizes is unknown. Libraries were prepared by immunoSEQ multiplex PCR; TCRdb keeps only in-frame clonotypes and omits some of them. Among around 20,000 clones listed, 90% were seen once. The CDR3 is made up of 15 amino acids. The germline V gene encodes CDR1 SGHVS and CDR2 FNYEAQ. V lost 5 bases and J lost 6; bases outside the gene matches: 12. This entry is derived from a study of OX40 agonist ivuxolimab in advanced cancers. In the study overall: Ivuxolimab, an agonistic anti-OX40 (CD134) antibody, was given to patients. General study findings and limits: On average, a greater number of expanded clones characterised CD8+ T cells relative to CD4+. By week 6 at 0.1 to 3.0 mg/kg, blood CD4+ and CD8+ T cells had expanded clonally.

The sequencing used CD4+ or CD8+ T cells sorted from blood, collected in a trial of the OX40 agonist ivuxolimab. The sequence was obtained from an adult with an advanced solid tumor such as melanoma, head and neck, liver or kidney cancer. This chain joins TRBV7-6 and TRBJ2-7; TRBD2 aligns across 8 bases. The CDR3 protein is CASSPYRTSFSEQYF. CDR3 in DNA: TGTGCCAGCAGCCCCTATCGGACTAGCTTTTCCGAGCAGTACTTC. Variable domain in full (rest from reference TRBV7-6 and TRBJ2-7): GAGVSQSPRYKVTKRGQDVALRCDPISGHVSLYWYRQALGQGPEFLTYFNYEAQQDKSGLPNDRFSAERPEGSISTLTIQRTEQRDSAMYRCASSPYRTSFSEQYFGPGTRLTVT.